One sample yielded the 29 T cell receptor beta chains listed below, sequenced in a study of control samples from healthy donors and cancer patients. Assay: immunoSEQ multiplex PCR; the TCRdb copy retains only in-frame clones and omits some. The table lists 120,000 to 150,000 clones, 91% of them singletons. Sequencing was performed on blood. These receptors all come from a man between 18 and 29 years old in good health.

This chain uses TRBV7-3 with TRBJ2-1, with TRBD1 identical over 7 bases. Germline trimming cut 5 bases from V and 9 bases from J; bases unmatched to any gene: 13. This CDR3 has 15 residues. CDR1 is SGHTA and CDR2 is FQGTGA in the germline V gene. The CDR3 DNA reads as TGTGCCAGCAGCCGGAACAGGGGAGTCATCGGTGAGCAGTTCTTC. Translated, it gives CASSRNRGVIGEQFF.

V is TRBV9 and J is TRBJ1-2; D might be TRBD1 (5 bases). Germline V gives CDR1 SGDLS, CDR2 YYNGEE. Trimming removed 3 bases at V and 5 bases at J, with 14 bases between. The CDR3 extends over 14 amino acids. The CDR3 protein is CASSAEAGQYGYTF. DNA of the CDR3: TGTGCCAGCAGCGCCGAGGCAGGGCAATATGGCTACACCTTC.

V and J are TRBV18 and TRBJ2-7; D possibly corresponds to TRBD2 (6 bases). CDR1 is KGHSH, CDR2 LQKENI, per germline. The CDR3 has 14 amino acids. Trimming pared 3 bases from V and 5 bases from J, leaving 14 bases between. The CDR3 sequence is CASSPSGGENEQYF. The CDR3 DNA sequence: TGTGCCAGCTCACCCAGTGGAGGGGAAAACGAGCAGTACTTC.

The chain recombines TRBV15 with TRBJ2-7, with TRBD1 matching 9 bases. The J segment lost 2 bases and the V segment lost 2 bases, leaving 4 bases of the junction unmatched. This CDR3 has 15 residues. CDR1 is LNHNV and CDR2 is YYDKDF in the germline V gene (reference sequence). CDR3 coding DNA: TGTGCCACCAGCAGAAAAGGGACAGGGACCTACGAGCAGTACTTC. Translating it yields CATSRKGTGTYEQYF.

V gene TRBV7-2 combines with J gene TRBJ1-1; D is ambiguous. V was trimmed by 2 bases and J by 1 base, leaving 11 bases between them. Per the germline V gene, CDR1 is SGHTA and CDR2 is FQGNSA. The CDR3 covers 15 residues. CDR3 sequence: CASSLRRTQNTEAFF. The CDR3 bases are TGTGCCAGCAGCTTACGCAGAACCCAGAACACTGAAGCTTTCTTT.

CDR3 residues: CASSTPGTGMTGANVLTF. The CDR3 nucleotides are TGTGCCAGTAGCACCCCCGGGACAGGGATGACTGGGGCCAACGTCCTGACTTTC. This chain joins TRBV19 and TRBJ2-6, with 9 nucleotides matching TRBD1. This CDR3 region has 18 residues. The V segment lost 6 bases and the J segment 2 bases; nucleotides outside the gene matches: 11. CDR1 and CDR2 (germline): LNHDA, SQIVND (reference sequence).

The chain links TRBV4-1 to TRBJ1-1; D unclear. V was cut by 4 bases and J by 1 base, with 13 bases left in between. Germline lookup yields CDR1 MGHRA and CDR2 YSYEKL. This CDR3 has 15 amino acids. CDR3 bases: TGCGCCAGCAGCCGACTTCCGATTACGAACACTGAAGCTTTCTTT. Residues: CASSRLPITNTEAFF.

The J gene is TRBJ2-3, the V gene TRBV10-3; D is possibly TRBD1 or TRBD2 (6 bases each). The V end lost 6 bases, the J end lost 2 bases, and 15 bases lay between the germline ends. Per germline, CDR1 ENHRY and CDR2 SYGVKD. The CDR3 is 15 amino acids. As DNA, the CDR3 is TGTGCCATCAGCTCAGGGGCGGGGCACACAGATACGCAGTATTTT. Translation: CAISSGAGHTDTQYF.

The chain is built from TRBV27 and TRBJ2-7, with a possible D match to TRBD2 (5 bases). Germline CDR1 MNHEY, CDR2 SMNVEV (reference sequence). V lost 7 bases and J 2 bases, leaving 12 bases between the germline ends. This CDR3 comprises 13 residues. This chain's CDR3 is CASKVDGTYEQYF. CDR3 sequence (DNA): TGTGCCAGCAAAGTCGACGGGACCTACGAGCAGTACTTC.

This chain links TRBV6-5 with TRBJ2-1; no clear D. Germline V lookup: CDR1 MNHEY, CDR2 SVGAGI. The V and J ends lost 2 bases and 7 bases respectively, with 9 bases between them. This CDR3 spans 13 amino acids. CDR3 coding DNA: TGTGCCAGCAGTTACAATAGTGGGAATGAGCAGTTCTTC. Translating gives CASSYNSGNEQFF.

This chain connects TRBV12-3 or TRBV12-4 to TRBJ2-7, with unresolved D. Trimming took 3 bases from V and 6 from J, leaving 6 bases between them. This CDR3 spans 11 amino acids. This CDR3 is CASSLTFEQYF. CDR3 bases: TGTGCCAGCAGTTTGACTTTCGAGCAGTACTTC.

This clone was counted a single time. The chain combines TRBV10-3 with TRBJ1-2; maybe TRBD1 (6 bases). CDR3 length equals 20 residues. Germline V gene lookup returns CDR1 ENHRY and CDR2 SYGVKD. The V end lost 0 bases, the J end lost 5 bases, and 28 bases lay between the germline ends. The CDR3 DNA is TGTGCCATCAGTGAGTCGGAATTACAGGGTACGGTTTCCTGGGGATATGGCTACACCTTC. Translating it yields CAISESELQGTVSWGYGYTF.

The CDR3 nucleotides read TGCGCCAGCAGGAATAGCGGGGAGCCCTACGAGCAGTACTTC. Protein sequence: CASRNSGEPYEQYF. This chain joins TRBV5-1 and TRBJ2-7, with 8 bases fitting TRBD2. CDR3 length equals 14 residues. Germline V gene data show CDR1 as SGHRS and CDR2 as YFSETQ. The J segment lost 2 bases and the V segment lost 5 bases, leaving 6 bases of the junction unmatched.

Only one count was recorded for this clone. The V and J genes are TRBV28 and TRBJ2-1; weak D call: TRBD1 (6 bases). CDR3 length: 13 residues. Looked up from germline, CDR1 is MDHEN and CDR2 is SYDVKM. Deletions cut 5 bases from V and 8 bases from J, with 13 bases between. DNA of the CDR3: TGTGCCAGCAGTCCCACAGGGAACGATGAGCAGTTCTTC. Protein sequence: CASSPTGNDEQFF.

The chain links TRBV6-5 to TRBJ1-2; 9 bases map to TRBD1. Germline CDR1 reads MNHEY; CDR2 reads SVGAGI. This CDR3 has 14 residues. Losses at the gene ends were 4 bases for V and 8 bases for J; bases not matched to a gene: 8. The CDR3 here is CASSLSGQGRGYTF. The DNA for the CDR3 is TGTGCCAGCAGTTTGTCGGGACAGGGAAGAGGCTACACCTTC.

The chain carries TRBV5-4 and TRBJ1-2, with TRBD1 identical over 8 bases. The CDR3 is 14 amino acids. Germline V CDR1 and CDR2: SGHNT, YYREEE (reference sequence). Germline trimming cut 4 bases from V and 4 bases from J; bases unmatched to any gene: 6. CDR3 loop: CASSSAGTGYGYTF. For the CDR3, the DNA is TGTGCCAGCAGCAGCGCTGGGACAGGCTATGGCTACACCTTC.

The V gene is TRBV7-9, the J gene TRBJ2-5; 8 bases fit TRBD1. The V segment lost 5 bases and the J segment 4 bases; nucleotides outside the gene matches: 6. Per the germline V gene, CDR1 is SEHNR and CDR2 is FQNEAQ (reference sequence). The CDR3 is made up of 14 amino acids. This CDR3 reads CASSGGRGRETQYF. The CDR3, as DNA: TGTGCCAGCAGCGGTGGCAGGGGGCGAGAGACCCAGTACTTC.

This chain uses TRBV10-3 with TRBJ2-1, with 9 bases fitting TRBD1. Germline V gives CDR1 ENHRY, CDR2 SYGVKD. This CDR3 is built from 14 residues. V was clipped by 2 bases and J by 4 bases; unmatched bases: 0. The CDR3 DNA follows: TGTGCCATCAGTGAGGGACAGGGGTACAATGAGCAGTTCTTC. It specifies CAISEGQGYNEQFF.

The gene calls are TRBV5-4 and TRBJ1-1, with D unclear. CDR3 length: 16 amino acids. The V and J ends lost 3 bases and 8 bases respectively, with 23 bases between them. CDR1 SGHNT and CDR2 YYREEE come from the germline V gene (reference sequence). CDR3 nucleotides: TGTGCCAGCAGCTCCAAGGACGGAACGCCTTGGAAGGAAGCTTTCTTT. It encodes CASSSKDGTPWKEAFF. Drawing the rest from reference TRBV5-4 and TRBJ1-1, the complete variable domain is ETGVTQSPTHLIKTRGQQVTLRCSSQSGHNTVSWYQQALGQGPQFIFQYYREEENGRGNFPPRFSGLQFPNYSSELNVNALELDDSALYLCASSSKDGTPWKEAFFGQGTRLTVV.

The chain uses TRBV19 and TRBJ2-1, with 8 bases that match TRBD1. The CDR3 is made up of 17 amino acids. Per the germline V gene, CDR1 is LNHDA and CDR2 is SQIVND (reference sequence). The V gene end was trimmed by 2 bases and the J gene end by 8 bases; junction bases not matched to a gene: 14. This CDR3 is CASSIRPDREAWDEQFF. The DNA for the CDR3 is TGTGCCAGTAGTATAAGGCCGGACAGGGAAGCATGGGATGAGCAGTTCTTC.

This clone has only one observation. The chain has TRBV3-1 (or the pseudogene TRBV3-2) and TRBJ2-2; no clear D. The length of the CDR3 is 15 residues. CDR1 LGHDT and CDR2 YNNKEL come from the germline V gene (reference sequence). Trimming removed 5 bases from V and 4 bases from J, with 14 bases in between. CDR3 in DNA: TGTGCCAGCAGCTTCTCGCCCTTAGTCACCGGGGAGCTGTTTTTT. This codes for CASSFSPLVTGELFF.

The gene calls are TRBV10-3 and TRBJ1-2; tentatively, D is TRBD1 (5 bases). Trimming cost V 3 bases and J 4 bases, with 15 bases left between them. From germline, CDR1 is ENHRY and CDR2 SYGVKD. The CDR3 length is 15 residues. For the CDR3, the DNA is TGTGCCATCAGTGACACTCGACAGAAGATCTATGGCTACACCTTC. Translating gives CAISDTRQKIYGYTF.

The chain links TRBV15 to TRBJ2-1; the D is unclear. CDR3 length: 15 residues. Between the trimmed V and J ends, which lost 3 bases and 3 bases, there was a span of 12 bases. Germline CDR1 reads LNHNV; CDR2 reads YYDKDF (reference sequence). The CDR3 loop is CATSRVGGIYNEQFF. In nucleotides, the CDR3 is TGTGCCACCAGCAGGGTGGGCGGAATCTACAATGAGCAGTTCTTC.

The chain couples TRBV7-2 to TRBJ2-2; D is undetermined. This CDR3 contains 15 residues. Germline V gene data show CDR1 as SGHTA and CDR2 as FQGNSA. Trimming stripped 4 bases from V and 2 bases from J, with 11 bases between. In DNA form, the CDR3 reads TGTGCCAGCAGCTCCGGACGATCAAACACCGGGGAGCTGTTTTTT. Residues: CASSSGRSNTGELFF.

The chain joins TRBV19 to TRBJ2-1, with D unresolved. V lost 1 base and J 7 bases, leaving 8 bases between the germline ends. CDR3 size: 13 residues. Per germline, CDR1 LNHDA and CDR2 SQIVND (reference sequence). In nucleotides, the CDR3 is TGTGCCAGTAGTATAGGATCCCGGAATGAGCAGTTCTTC. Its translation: CASSIGSRNEQFF. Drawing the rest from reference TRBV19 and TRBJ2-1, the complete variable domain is DGGITQSPKYLFRKEGQNVTLSCEQNLNHDAMYWYRQDPGQGLRLIYYSQIVNDFQKGDIAEGYSVSREKKESFPLTVTSAQKNPTAFYLCASSIGSRNEQFFGPGTRLTVL.

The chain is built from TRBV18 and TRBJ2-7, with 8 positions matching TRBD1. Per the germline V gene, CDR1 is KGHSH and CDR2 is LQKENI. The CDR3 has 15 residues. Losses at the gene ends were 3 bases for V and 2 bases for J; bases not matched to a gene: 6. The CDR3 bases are TGTGCCAGCTCACCCGCCGGGACAGGAACCTACGAGCAGTACTTC. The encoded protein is CASSPAGTGTYEQYF.

The CDR3 DNA reads TGTGCCAGCAGCTTCGAAGACAGGGCGAATTCACCCCTCCACTTT. Residues: CASSFEDRANSPLHF. This sequence joins TRBV5-5 and TRBJ1-6, with 7 bases identical to TRBD1. The trim removed 2 bases at V and 7 bases at J, leaving 6 bases unmatched. The CDR3 consists of 15 residues. Germline values: CDR1 SGHKS, CDR2 YYEKEE (reference sequence).

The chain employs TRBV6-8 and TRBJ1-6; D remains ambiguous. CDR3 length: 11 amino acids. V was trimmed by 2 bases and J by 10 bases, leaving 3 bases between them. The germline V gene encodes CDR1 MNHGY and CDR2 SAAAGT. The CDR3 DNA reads TGTGCCAGCAGTTACAGGTCACCCCTCCACTTT. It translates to CASSYRSPLHF.

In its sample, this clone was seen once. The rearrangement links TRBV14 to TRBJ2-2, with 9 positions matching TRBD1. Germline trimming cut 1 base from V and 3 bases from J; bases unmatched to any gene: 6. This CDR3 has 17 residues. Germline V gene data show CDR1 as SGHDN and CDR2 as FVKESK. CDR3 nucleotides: TGTGCCAGCAGCCAAGCCGGGACAGGGACTCACACCGGGGAGCTGTTTTTT. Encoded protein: CASSQAGTGTHTGELFF. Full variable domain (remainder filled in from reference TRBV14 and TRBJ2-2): EAGVTQFPSHSVIEKGQTVTLRCDPISGHDNLYWYRRVMGKEIKFLLHFVKESKQDESGMPNNRFLAERTGGTYSTLKVQPAELEDSGVYFCASSQAGTGTHTGELFFGEGSRLTVL.